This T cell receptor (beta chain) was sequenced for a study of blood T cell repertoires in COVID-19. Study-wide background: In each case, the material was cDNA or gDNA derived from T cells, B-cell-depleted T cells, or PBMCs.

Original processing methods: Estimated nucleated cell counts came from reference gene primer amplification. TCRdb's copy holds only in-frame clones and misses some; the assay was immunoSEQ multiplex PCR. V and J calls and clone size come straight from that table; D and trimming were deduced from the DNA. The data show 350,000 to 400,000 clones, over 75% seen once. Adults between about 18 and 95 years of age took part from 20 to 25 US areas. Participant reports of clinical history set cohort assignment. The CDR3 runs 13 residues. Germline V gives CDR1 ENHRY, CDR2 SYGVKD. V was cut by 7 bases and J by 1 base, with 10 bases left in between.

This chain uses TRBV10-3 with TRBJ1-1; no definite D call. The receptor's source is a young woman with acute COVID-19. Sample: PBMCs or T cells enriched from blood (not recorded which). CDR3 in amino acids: CAIKKDWNTEAFF. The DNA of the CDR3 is TGTGCCATCAAGAAGGACTGGAACACTGAAGCTTTCTTT.